Shown below are 8 T cell receptor beta chains from a single sample sequenced in a study of blood T cell repertoires in COVID-19. Produced via immunoSEQ multiplex PCR; TCRdb's table is partial and in-frame only. The sample contains approximately 270,000 clones, more than 80% of which appear only once. Sequencing was carried out using PBMCs or T cells enriched from blood (not recorded which). Every receptor here comes from a woman between 25 and 40 years old with acute COVID-19.

The chain has TRBV28 and TRBJ1-3; 7 bases match TRBD1. The germline V gene has CDR1 MDHEN and CDR2 SYDVKM. V gave up 5 bases and J gave up 6 bases; unmatched junction bases: 7. This CDR3 is 14 amino acids long. In DNA, the CDR3 is TGTGCCAGCAGTAGGGACAGTCCCATAAACACCATATATTTT. It yields the protein CASSRDSPINTIYF.

J is TRBJ2-5 and V is TRBV28, with 10 bases identical to TRBD2. The V segment lost 8 bases and the J segment 2 bases; nucleotides outside the gene matches: 5. Germline V lookup: CDR1 MDHEN, CDR2 SYDVKM. This CDR3 region has 14 residues. The DNA for the CDR3 is TGTGCCAGCCAGCGGGGGGGTACGCAAGAGACCCAGTACTTC. Its translation is CASQRGGTQETQYF.

This clone appeared once. This chain uses TRBV6-6 with TRBJ2-1, with D possibly being TRBD2 (7 bases). Germline CDR1 and CDR2: MNHNY and SVGAGI (reference sequence). The CDR3 extends over 15 amino acids. Trimming shortened V by 1 base and J by 6 bases, and 13 bases separated the two germline ends. For the CDR3, the DNA is TGTGCCAGCAGTTACTTATGGGGGGGCAGCAATGAGCAGTTCTTC. It translates to CASSYLWGGSNEQFF.

The chain has TRBV28 and TRBJ2-1; TRBD1 is a possible D gene (5 bases). The germline V gene encodes CDR1 MDHEN and CDR2 SYDVKM. The CDR3 runs 13 residues. V lost 6 bases and J 9 bases, leaving 15 bases between the germline ends. This CDR3 is CASRGQGSGEQFF. The CDR3 DNA sequence: TGTGCCAGCAGGGGCCAGGGTTCAGGTGAGCAGTTCTTC.

The sample holds one count of this clone. This chain joins TRBV7-8 and TRBJ2-5; TRBD2 agrees at 9 bases. The V and J ends lost 1 base and 4 bases, in that order; junction bases with no gene match: 4. The CDR3 runs to 15 residues. Germline V gene lookup returns CDR1 SGHVS and CDR2 FQNEAQ. CDR3 loop: CASSLVLAGIETQYF. In nucleotides, the CDR3 is TGTGCCAGCAGCTTAGTTCTAGCGGGGATAGAGACCCAGTACTTC. The whole variable domain, remainder taken from reference TRBV7-8 and TRBJ2-5, is GAGVSQSPRYKVAKRGQDVALRCDPISGHVSLFWYQQALGQGPEFLTYFQNEAQLDKSGLPSDRFFAERPEGSVSTLKIQRTQQEDSAVYLCASSLVLAGIETQYFGPGTRLLVL.

CDR3 DNA: TGTGCTAGTGCCCTGACCGGAGGGCCTTTGGGAAATGAGCAGTTCTTC. Translation: CASALTGGPLGNEQFF. The rearrangement uses TRBV12-5 and TRBJ2-1; D possibly corresponds to TRBD2 (6 bases). The germline V gene encodes CDR1 LGHNT and CDR2 FRNRAP. The CDR3 spans 16 residues. Between the trimmed V and J ends, which lost 7 bases and 7 bases, there was a span of 23 bases.

V is TRBV30 and J is TRBJ1-5; 11 positions match TRBD1. Germline trimming cut 2 bases from V and 7 bases from J; bases unmatched to any gene: 7. This CDR3 is built from 15 residues. The germline gives CDR1 GTSNPN, CDR2 SVGIG (reference sequence). The CDR3 sequence is CAWSYGTGGGQPQHF. The CDR3 region has the DNA TGTGCCTGGAGTTACGGGACAGGGGGTGGCCAGCCCCAGCATTTT.

The chain recombines TRBV28 with TRBJ2-1, with 8 bases identical to TRBD2. Germline values: CDR1 MDHEN, CDR2 SYDVKM. The trim removed 2 bases at V and 7 bases at J, leaving 4 bases unmatched. CDR3 size: 14 residues. CDR3 sequence reads: CASSLTSGGNEQFF. For the CDR3, the DNA is TGTGCCAGCAGTTTAACCAGCGGGGGAAATGAGCAGTTCTTC.